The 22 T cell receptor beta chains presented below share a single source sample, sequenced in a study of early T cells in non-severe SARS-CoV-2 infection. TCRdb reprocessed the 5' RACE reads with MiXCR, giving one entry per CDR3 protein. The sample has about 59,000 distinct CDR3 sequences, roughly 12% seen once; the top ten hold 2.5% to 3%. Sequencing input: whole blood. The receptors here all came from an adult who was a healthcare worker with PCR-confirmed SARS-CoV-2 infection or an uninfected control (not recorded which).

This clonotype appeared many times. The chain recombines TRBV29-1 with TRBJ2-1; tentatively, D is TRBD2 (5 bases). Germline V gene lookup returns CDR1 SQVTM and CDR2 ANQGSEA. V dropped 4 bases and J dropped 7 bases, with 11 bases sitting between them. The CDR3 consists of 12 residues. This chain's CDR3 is CSVGDYPNEQFF. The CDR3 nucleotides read TGCAGCGTTGGAGACTACCCAAATGAGCAGTTCTTC.

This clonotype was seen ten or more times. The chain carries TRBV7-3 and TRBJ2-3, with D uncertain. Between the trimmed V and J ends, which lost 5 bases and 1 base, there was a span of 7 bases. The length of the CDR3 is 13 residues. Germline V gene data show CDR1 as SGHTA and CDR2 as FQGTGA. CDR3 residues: CASSKDRTDTQYF. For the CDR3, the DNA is TGTGCCAGCAGCAAAGATCGCACAGATACGCAGTATTTT. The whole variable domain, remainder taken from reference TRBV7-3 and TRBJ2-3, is GAGVSQTPSNKVTEKGKYVELRCDPISGHTALYWYRQSLGQGPEFLIYFQGTGAADDSGLPNDRFFAVRPEGSVSTLKIQRTERGDSAVYLCASSKDRTDTQYFGPGTRLTVL.

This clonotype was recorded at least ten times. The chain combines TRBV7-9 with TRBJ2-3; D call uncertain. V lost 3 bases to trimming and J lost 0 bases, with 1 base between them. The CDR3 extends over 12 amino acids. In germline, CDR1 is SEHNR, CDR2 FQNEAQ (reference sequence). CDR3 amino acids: CASSFSTDTQYF. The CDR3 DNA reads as TGTGCCAGCAGCTTTAGCACAGATACGCAGTATTTT.

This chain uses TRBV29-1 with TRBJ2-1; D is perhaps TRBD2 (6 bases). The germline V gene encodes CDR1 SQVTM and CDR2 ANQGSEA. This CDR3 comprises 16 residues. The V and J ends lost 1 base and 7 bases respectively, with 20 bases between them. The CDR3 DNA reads TGCAGCGTTGAAGTCGTAACGGCGGGATATAAAAATGAGCAGTTCTTC. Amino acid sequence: CSVEVVTAGYKNEQFF.

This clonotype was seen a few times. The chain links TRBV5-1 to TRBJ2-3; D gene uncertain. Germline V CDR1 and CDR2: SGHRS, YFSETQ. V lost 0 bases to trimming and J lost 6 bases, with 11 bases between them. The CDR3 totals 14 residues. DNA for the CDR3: TGCGCCAGCAGCTTGGAACGGGCGCCGGATACGCAGTATTTT. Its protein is CASSLERAPDTQYF.

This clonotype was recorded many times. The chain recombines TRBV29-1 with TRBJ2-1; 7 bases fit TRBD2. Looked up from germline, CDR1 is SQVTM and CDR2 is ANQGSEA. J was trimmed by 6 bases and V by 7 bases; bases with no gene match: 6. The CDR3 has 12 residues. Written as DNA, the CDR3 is TGCAGCGGTGGAGGCGGGAGCAATGAGCAGTTCTTC. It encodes CSGGGGSNEQFF.

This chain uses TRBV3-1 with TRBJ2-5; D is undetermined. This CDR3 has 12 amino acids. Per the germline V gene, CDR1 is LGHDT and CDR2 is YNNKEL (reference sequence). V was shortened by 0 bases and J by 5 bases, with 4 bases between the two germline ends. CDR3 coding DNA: TGTGCCAGCAGCCAAGAATGGGAGACCCAGTACTTC. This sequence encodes CASSQEWETQYF.

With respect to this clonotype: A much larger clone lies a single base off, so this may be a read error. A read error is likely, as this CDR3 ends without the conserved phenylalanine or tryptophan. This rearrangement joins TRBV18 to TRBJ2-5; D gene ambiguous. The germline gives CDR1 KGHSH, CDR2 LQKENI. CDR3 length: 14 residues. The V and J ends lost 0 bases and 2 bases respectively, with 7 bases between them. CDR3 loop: CASSPPSVQETQYS. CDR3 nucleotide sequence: TGTGCCAGCTCACCACCTTCGGTACAAGAGACCCAGTACTCC.

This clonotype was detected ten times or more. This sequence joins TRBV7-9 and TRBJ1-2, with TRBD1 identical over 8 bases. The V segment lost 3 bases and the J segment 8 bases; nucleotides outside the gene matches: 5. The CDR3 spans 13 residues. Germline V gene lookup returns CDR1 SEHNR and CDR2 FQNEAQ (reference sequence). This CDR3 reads CASSFAGGHGYTF. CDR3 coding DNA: TGTGCCAGCAGCTTCGCAGGGGGCCACGGCTACACCTTC.

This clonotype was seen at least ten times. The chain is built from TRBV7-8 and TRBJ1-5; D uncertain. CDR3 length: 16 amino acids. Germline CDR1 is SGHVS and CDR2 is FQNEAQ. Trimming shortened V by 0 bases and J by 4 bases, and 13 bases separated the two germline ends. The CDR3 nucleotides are TGTGCCAGCAGCTTAGCTAGCTCTACCGTGAATCAGCCCCAGCATTTT. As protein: CASSLASSTVNQPQHF.

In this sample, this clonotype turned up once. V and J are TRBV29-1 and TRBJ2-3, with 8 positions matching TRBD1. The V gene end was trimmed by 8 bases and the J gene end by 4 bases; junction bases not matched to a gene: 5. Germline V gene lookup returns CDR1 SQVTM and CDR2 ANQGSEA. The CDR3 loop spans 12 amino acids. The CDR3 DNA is TGCAGCTACGGGACAGGCGCAGATACGCAGTATTTT. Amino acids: CSYGTGADTQYF.

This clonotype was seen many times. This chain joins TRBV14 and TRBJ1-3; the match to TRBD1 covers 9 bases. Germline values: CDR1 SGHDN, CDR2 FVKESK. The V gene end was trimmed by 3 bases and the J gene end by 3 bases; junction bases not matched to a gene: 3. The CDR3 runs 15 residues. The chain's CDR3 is CASSQRDRVGNTIYF. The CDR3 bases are TGTGCCAGCAGCCAGCGGGACAGGGTTGGAAACACCATATATTTT.

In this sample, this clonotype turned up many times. Here the CDR3 DNA reads TGCAGTGCTGACCCTCTAGCGGGCGGGGAGCTGTTTTTT. Translating gives CSADPLAGGELFF. The V gene is TRBV20-1, the J gene TRBJ2-2; 8 bases map to TRBD2. V lost 5 bases to trimming and J lost 7 bases; unmatched junction nucleotides: 6. The germline V gene has CDR1 DFQATT and CDR2 SNEGSKA (reference sequence). The CDR3 is 13 amino acids.

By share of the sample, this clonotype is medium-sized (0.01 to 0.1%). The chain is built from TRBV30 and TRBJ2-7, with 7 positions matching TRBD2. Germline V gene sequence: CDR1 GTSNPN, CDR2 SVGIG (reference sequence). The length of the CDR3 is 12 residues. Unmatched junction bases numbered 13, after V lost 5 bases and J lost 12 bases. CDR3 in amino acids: CAWGPRGGEVYF. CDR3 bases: TGTGCCTGGGGACCGCGCGGGGGTGAGGTGTACTTC.

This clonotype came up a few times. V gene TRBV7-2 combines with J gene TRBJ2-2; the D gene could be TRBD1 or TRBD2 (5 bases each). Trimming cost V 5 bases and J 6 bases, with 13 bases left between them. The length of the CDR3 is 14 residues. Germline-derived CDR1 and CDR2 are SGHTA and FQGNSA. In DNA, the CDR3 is TGTGCCAGCAGCCCCTCGAGGGGTCCCGGGGAGCTGTTTTTT. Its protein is CASSPSRGPGELFF.

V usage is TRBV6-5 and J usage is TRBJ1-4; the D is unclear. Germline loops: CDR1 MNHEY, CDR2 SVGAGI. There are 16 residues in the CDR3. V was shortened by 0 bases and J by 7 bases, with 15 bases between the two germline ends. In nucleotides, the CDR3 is TGTGCCAGCAGTTACTCGAGCCCGGCAATAAGTGAAAAACTGTTTTTT. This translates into CASSYSSPAISEKLFF.

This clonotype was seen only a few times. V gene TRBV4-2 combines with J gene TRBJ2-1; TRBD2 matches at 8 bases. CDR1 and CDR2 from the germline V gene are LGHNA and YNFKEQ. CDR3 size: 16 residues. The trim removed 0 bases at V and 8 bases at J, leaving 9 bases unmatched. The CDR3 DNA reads TGTGCCAGCAGCCAAGATCCCGGGAGGGCCGGTGATGAGCAGTTCTTC. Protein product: CASSQDPGRAGDEQFF.

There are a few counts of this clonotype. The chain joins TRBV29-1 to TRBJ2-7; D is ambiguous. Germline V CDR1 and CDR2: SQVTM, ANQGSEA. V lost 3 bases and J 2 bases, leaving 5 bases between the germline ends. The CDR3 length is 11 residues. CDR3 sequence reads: CSVEGTYEQYF. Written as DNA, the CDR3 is TGCAGCGTTGAGGGTACCTACGAGCAGTACTTC.

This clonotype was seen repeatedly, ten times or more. CDR3 DNA sequence: TGTGCCAGCCCGGTAGCCCATTCCTACAATGAGCAGTTCTTC. Its translation: CASPVAHSYNEQFF. The chain uses TRBV5-8 and TRBJ2-1; D is undetermined. Germline CDR1 reads SGHTS; CDR2 reads YDEGEE. The CDR3 sequence is 14 residues long. V lost 7 bases and J lost 1, with 12 bases in between.

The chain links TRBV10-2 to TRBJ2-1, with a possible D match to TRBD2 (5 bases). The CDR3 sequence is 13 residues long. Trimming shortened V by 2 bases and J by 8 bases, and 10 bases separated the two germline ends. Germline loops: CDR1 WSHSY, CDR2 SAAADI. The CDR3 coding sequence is TGCGCCAGCAGTGAGCCTAGCCCCGATGAGCAGTTCTTC. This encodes CASSEPSPDEQFF.

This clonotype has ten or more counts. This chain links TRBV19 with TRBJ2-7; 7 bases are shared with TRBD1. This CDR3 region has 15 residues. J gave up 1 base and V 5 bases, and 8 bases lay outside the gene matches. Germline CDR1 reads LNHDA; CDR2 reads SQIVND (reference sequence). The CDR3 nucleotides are TGTGCCAGTAGTTCGACAGGGTCCACTTCCTACGAGCAGTACTTC. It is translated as CASSSTGSTSYEQYF.

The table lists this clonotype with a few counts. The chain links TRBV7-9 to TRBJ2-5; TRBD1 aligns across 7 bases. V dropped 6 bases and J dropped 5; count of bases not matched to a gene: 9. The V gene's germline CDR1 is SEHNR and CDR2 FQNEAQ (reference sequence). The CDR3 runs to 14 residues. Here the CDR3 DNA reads TGTGCCAGCAGGGTAAACAGGGGAGCGGAGACCCAGTACTTC. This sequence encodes CASRVNRGAETQYF.